Below, 14 T cell receptor beta chains from the same sample are listed, as sequenced in a study of blood T cell repertoires in COVID-19. The method was immunoSEQ multiplex PCR; TCRdb's version includes in-frame clones alone and lacks a portion of them. Among fewer than 400,000 clones listed, roughly nine tenths were seen once. Source material: PBMCs or T cells enriched from blood (not recorded which). All receptors derive from a woman aged 25 to 39 who had recovered from COVID-19.

The chain has TRBV18 and TRBJ1-6, with a weak D call TRBD1 (5 bases). CDR3 length equals 15 residues. Trimming removed 4 bases at V and 5 bases at J, with 12 bases between. From germline, CDR1 is KGHSH and CDR2 LQKENI. This CDR3 reads CASSRDYKDNSPLHF. For the CDR3, the DNA is TGTGCCAGCTCACGGGACTACAAGGATAATTCACCCCTCCACTTT. The full variable domain, with the rest looked up from reference TRBV18 and TRBJ1-6, is NAGVMQNPRHLVRRRGQEARLRCSPMKGHSHVYWYRQLPEEGLKFMVYLQKENIIDESGMPKERFSAEFPKEGPSILRIQQVVRGDSAAYFCASSRDYKDNSPLHFGNGTRLTVT.

The J gene is TRBJ1-1, the V gene TRBV10-3; D possibly corresponds to TRBD1 (5 bases). The V gene lost 11 bases and the J gene lost 6 bases, with 22 bases spanning the gap. This CDR3 has 14 residues. Germline CDR1 reads ENHRY; CDR2 reads SYGVKD. The CDR3 is CASHPGGGGAEAFF. As DNA, the CDR3 is TGTGCCTCCCACCCGGGGGGAGGAGGCGCTGAAGCTTTCTTT.

The V and J genes are TRBV7-9 and TRBJ1-1, with D possibly matching TRBD1 (5 bases). The germline V gene has CDR1 SEHNR and CDR2 FQNEAQ (reference sequence). Trimming removed 2 bases at V and 5 bases at J, with 9 bases between. This CDR3 has 13 amino acids. The CDR3 DNA reads TGTGCCAGCAGCTTACAGGGTCCGACTGAAGCTTTCTTT. Translation gives CASSLQGPTEAFF.

The chain couples TRBV15 to TRBJ2-1; 9 nucleotides match TRBD1. The CDR3 loop spans 16 amino acids. In germline, CDR1 is LNHNV, CDR2 YYDKDF (reference sequence). After removal of 3 bases from V and 6 bases from J, the junction contained 9 bases not matched to a gene. The DNA of the CDR3 is TGTGCCACCAGCAGTATACCGGGACAGGGCTTCAATGAGCAGTTCTTC. Encoded protein: CATSSIPGQGFNEQFF.

The chain links TRBV4-1 to TRBJ2-7; maybe TRBD1 (5 bases). Germline loops: CDR1 MGHRA, CDR2 YSYEKL. The CDR3 totals 15 residues. The V end lost 1 base, the J end lost 2 bases, and 12 bases lay between the germline ends. This chain's CDR3 is CASSQARTLTYEQYF. CDR3 nucleotides: TGCGCCAGCAGCCAAGCCCGGACACTTACCTACGAGCAGTACTTC.

This chain links TRBV18 with TRBJ1-4; 7 bases map to TRBD1. The V gene end was trimmed by 2 bases and the J gene end by 8 bases; junction bases not matched to a gene: 5. CDR1 is KGHSH, CDR2 LQKENI, per germline. This CDR3 has 14 amino acids. CDR3 bases: TGTGCCAGCTCACCAGAGGGGGCGAGGGAAAAACTGTTTTTT. Residues: CASSPEGAREKLFF.

V is TRBV7-8 and J is TRBJ1-4; 12 bases are shared with TRBD1. V was clipped by 5 bases and J by 7 bases; unmatched bases: 5. From germline, CDR1 is SGHVS and CDR2 FQNEAQ. The CDR3 contains 15 residues. CDR3 protein: CASSLGQGAGEKLFF. The CDR3 coding sequence is TGTGCCAGCAGCCTGGGACAGGGGGCAGGTGAAAAACTGTTTTTT. The variable domain in full, with the rest retrieved from reference TRBV7-8 and TRBJ1-4, is GAGVSQSPRYKVAKRGQDVALRCDPISGHVSLFWYQQALGQGPEFLTYFQNEAQLDKSGLPSDRFFAERPEGSVSTLKIQRTQQEDSAVYLCASSLGQGAGEKLFFGSGTQLSVL.

V gene TRBV4-3 combines with J gene TRBJ1-4, with 8 bases matching TRBD1. V was clipped by 4 bases and J by 5 bases; unmatched bases: 9. CDR1 LGHNA and CDR2 YSLEER come from the germline V gene. The CDR3 totals 16 residues. The CDR3 protein is CASSPGGGQGNEKLFF. In nucleotides, the CDR3 is TGCGCCAGCAGCCCCGGAGGAGGACAGGGCAATGAAAAACTGTTTTTT.

The chain is built from TRBV5-4 and TRBJ2-4, with 8 nucleotides matching TRBD1. V was clipped by 0 bases and J by 8 bases; unmatched bases: 4. Germline CDR1 and CDR2: SGHNT and YYREEE (reference sequence). This CDR3 region has 14 residues. The CDR3 is CASSLEQGAYIQYF. CDR3 bases: TGTGCCAGCAGCTTGGAGCAGGGGGCCTACATTCAGTACTTC.

The CDR3 nucleotides read TGTGCCAGCAGCCAAGAACTAGCGGGAAGTTACGAGCAGTACTTC. Amino acid sequence: CASSQELAGSYEQYF. The rearrangement uses TRBV4-2 and TRBJ2-7; 10 positions agree with TRBD2. Trimming took 0 bases from V and 4 from J; bases not matched to a gene: 3. Germline lookup yields CDR1 LGHNA and CDR2 YNFKEQ. The CDR3 runs 15 residues.

The chain has TRBV18 and TRBJ2-2; D is perhaps TRBD2 (6 bases). The CDR3 length is 16 residues. Looked up from germline, CDR1 is KGHSH and CDR2 is LQKENI. Trimming took off 5 bases at V and 4 bases at J, with 17 bases between the two ends. CDR3 nucleotide sequence: TGTGCCAGCTCATCACAGGCCAACGGGGGCACCGGGGAGCTGTTTTTT. Translated: CASSSQANGGTGELFF. The complete variable domain, with remaining parts taken from reference TRBV18 and TRBJ2-2, reads NAGVMQNPRHLVRRRGQEARLRCSPMKGHSHVYWYRQLPEEGLKFMVYLQKENIIDESGMPKERFSAEFPKEGPSILRIQQVVRGDSAAYFCASSSQANGGTGELFFGEGSRLTVL.

V usage is TRBV4-2 and J usage is TRBJ1-1, with D perhaps TRBD1 (6 bases). V lost 7 bases, J lost 3 bases, and 24 bases lay in between. The CDR3 contains 17 residues. Germline V gene data show CDR1 as LGHNA and CDR2 as YNFKEQ. CDR3 sequence: CASTFQGGSYIDTEAFF. CDR3 coding DNA: TGTGCCAGCACCTTTCAAGGGGGTTCTTACATCGACACTGAAGCTTTCTTT.

This chain links TRBV7-2 with TRBJ1-2; D may be TRBD1 (5 bases). This CDR3 is built from 15 residues. Germline V lookup: CDR1 SGHTA, CDR2 FQGNSA. V gave up 3 bases and J gave up 2 bases, with 13 bases separating them. The CDR3, as DNA: TGTGCCAGCAGCTTGCTGGGTGCAGGGAACTATGGCTACACCTTC. It specifies CASSLLGAGNYGYTF.

This clone was picked up a small number of times. This chain links TRBV28 with TRBJ1-2, with D uncertain. Trimming took 5 bases from V and 4 from J, leaving 20 bases between them. Germline V gene data show CDR1 as MDHEN and CDR2 as SYDVKM. The CDR3 consists of 16 residues. As DNA, the CDR3 is TGTGCCAGCAGTCTCACCTCCGCTGGGCCAACCTATGGCTACACCTTC. As protein: CASSLTSAGPTYGYTF.